A selection of T cell receptor beta chains follows, all from one sample in a study of Graves' ophthalmopathy and Graves' hyperthyroidism. TCRdb reprocessed the multiplex PCR reads with MiXCR, giving one entry per CDR3 protein. This table has 350,000 to 450,000 distinct CDR3 sequences, around 20% appearing once. The sequenced sample consisted of peripheral blood. These receptors were taken from a woman aged 18-29 years with stable Graves' hyperthyroidism. The CDR3 runs from the conserved cysteine through the conserved F or W. The D gene is left open where the match is weak. Clone size, where shown, is once, few, many, or a class for clones that have expanded.

>-|TRBV9|TRBJ2-7|many
TGTGCCAGCAGCGTAGCGGGAGCTCCGCTCGAGCAGTACTTC
CASSVAGAPLEQYF
>-|TRBV12-3/TRBV12-4|TRBJ1-1|many
TGTGCCAGCAGCCGCCAGGGTTTCTGGACTGAAGCTTTCTTT
CASSRQGFWTEAFF
>-|TRBV11-2|TRBJ1-3|many
TGTGCCAGCAGCTCGAACAGAAGCCCGGAAGGAAACACCATATATTTT
CASSSNRSPEGNTIYF
>-|TRBV6-1|TRBJ2-7|few
TGTGCCAGCAGTAATCCAATTGGCGGAACCTACGAGCAGTACTTC
CASSNPIGGTYEQYF
>TRBD2|TRBV13|TRBJ2-7|-
TGTGCCAGCAGCTTAGTGACTAGCGGATACGAGCAGCACTTC
CASSLVTSGYEQHF
>TRBD1|TRBV4-1|TRBJ1-2|many
TGCGCCAGCAGCCAAACTGGGACAGATCGGGATGGCTACACCTTC
CASSQTGTDRDGYTF
>TRBD2|TRBV7-8|TRBJ2-7|once
TGTGCCAGCAGCCTCGAAAAGGAGCGGGAGCGATCCTACGAGCAGTACTTC
CASSLEKERERSYEQYF
>TRBD1|TRBV24-1|TRBJ2-5|many
TGTGCCACCAGTGACTTGACAGGGGGCGAGACCCAGTACTTC
CATSDLTGGETQYF
>-|TRBV24-1|TRBJ2-4|many
TGTGCCACCAGTGATTTGATTGGGGCCGACCTATATCGGGACATTCAGTACTTC
CATSDLIGADLYRDIQYF
>-|TRBV27|TRBJ1-5|many
TGTGCCAGCAGTAACAGGTATAGCAATCAGCCCCAGCATTTT
CASSNRYSNQPQHF
>-|TRBV7-9|TRBJ2-6|-
TGTGCCAGCAGCTTAGTTAGGGGTGCCAACGTCCTGACTTTC
CASSLVRGANVLTF
>-|TRBV7-2|TRBJ1-2|many
TGTGCCAGCAGCCGCGGAATTTACTATGGCTACACCTTC
CASSRGIYYGYTF
>-|TRBV25-1|TRBJ1-5|many
TGTGCCAGCTCAGGGGATCATCAGCCCCAGCATTTT
CASSGDHQPQHF
>-|TRBV30|TRBJ1-4|-
TGTGCCTGGAGTGGAGATAATGAAAAACTGTTTTTT
CAWSGDNEKLFF
>-|TRBV19|TRBJ1-3|many
TGTGCCAGCACCGACAGGCGCTCTGGAAACACCATATATTTT
CASTDRRSGNTIYF
>TRBD1|TRBV5-1|TRBJ2-7|-
TGCGCCAGCAGCCTGAAAGAGGACAGGGGATTCTACGAGCAGTACTTC
CASSLKEDRGFYEQYF
>TRBD1|TRBV6-1|TRBJ1-2|-
TGTGCCACCAAAGACAGGGACTATGGCTACACCTTC
CATKDRDYGYTF
>-|TRBV6-1|TRBJ1-2|many
TGTGCCAGCCATACTTCAGCCGGGGCCGATGGCTACACCTTC
CASHTSAGADGYTF
>-|TRBV6-1|TRBJ2-7|-
TGTGCCAGCAGGTCATCGACCTCCTACGAGCAGTACTTC
CASRSSTSYEQYF
>-|TRBV28|TRBJ2-5|many
TGTGCCAGCAAGCGCCCCCAGTTGGAGACCCAGTACTTC
CASKRPQLETQYF
>-|TRBV6-1|TRBJ1-5|many
TGTGCCAGCAGTGAACTCCCAGCGGGGAGCAATCAGCCCCAGCATTTT
CASSELPAGSNQPQHF
>TRBD1|TRBV5-1|TRBJ2-7|-
TGCGCCAGCAGCGTCGACAGGGGGGGCTACGAGCAGTACTTC
CASSVDRGGYEQYF
>-|TRBV4-2|TRBJ1-6|-
TGTGCCAGCAGCCAAGGCAGTTATAATTCACCCCTCCACTTT
CASSQGSYNSPLHF